The rows below give T cell receptor beta chains drawn from one sample of a study of cytomegalovirus exposure and HLA in healthy donors. Assay: immunoSEQ multiplex PCR; the TCRdb copy retains only in-frame clones and omits some. The table lists just over 150,000 clones, roughly 80% of them singletons. Specimen: PBMCs. All receptors derive from a woman aged 40 to 55 in good health and CMV-seronegative. The CDR3 runs from the conserved cysteine through the conserved F or W. The order of the fields is clone size, D gene, J gene, V gene, CDR3 protein, CDR3 DNA. D genes are given only for firm matches. Rows may omit the clone size; those that give it use once, few, many or a size class.

size: -; D: TRBD2; J: TRBJ2-5; V: TRBV29-1; CDR3: CSVVGLEETQYF; DNA: TGCAGCGTTGTGGGACTAGAAGAGACCCAGTACTTC
size: -; D: -; J: TRBJ1-3; V: TRBV5-6; CDR3: CASSRLTTQGSGNTIYF; DNA: TGTGCCAGCAGCCGACTTACGACTCAGGGATCTGGAAACACCATATATTTT
size: few; D: TRBD1; J: TRBJ1-4; V: TRBV5-1; CDR3: CASSPPDRSNEKLFF; DNA: TGCGCCAGCAGCCCACCGGACAGGTCTAATGAAAAACTGTTTTTT
size: -; D: TRBD1; J: TRBJ2-5; V: TRBV14; CDR3: CASSQDRWDRDETQYF; DNA: TGTGCCAGCAGCCAAGATCGATGGGACAGGGACGAGACCCAGTACTTC
size: -; D: -; J: TRBJ2-7; V: TRBV6-5; CDR3: CASSYSRSPYEQYF; DNA: TGTGCCAGCAGTTACTCCCGGTCGCCCTACGAGCAGTACTTC
size: -; D: -; J: TRBJ2-2; V: TRBV9; CDR3: CASSTRTTELTGELFF; DNA: TGTGCCAGCAGCACAAGAACAACTGAACTAACCGGGGAGCTGTTTTTT
size: -; D: TRBD1; J: TRBJ2-3; V: TRBV11-3; CDR3: CASSSRQGALDTQYF; DNA: TGTGCCAGCAGCTCCCGACAGGGGGCTTTAGATACGCAGTATTTT
size: -; D: -; J: TRBJ2-3; V: TRBV4-2; CDR3: CASSQDQYGERDTQYF; DNA: TGTGCCAGCAGCCAAGATCAGTACGGGGAAAGAGATACGCAGTATTTT
size: -; D: -; J: TRBJ2-2; V: TRBV18; CDR3: CASSPRADYTGELFF; DNA: TGTGCCAGCTCACCACGGGCGGACTATACCGGGGAGCTGTTTTTT
size: -; D: -; J: TRBJ1-1; V: TRBV11-2; CDR3: CASSPRGRSRTANTEAFF; DNA: TGTGCCAGCAGCCCACGGGGTCGATCGCGGACAGCGAACACTGAAGCTTTCTTT
size: -; D: -; J: TRBJ1-4; V: TRBV19; CDR3: CASSASGRGATNEKLFF; DNA: TGTGCCAGTAGTGCCTCCGGACGGGGAGCAACTAATGAAAAACTGTTTTTT
size: -; D: TRBD1; J: TRBJ2-7; V: TRBV9; CDR3: CASSVHFEGQGREQYF; DNA: TGTGCCAGCAGCGTCCATTTCGAGGGACAGGGCCGCGAGCAGTACTTC
size: -; D: TRBD1; J: TRBJ1-5; V: TRBV9; CDR3: CASGVGQNQPQHF; DNA: TGTGCCAGCGGCGTGGGACAGAATCAGCCCCAGCATTTT
size: -; D: -; J: TRBJ1-2; V: TRBV21-1; CDR3: CASSKGTVCFYGYTF; DNA: TGTGCCAGCAGCAAGGGGACAGTATGCTTCTATGGCTACACCTTC
size: few; D: -; J: TRBJ1-2; V: TRBV28; CDR3: CASSGPGVVGGYTF; DNA: TGTGCCAGCAGTGGCCCAGGGGTCGTGGGCGGCTACACCTTC
size: -; D: -; J: TRBJ1-2; V: TRBV9; CDR3: CASSVATSGDGHTF; DNA: TGTGCCAGCAGCGTAGCTACGTCAGGGGACGGGCACACCTTC
size: -; D: -; J: TRBJ1-3; V: TRBV11-2; CDR3: CASSPPGGGYTIYF; DNA: TGTGCCAGCAGCCCTCCCGGGGGGGGCTACACCATATATTTT
size: -; D: TRBD2; J: TRBJ2-3; V: TRBV7-3; CDR3: CASSPLRLADTDTQYF; DNA: TGTGCCAGCAGCCCCCTGCGACTAGCGGACACAGATACGCAGTATTTT
size: -; D: -; J: TRBJ1-5; V: TRBV28; CDR3: CASSEGVLGNQPQHF; DNA: TGTGCCAGCAGTGAGGGGGTTTTGGGCAATCAGCCCCAGCATTTT
size: -; D: TRBD2; J: TRBJ2-1; V: TRBV7-8; CDR3: CASSLEWLPAGGQWEQFF; DNA: TGTGCCAGCAGCTTAGAGTGGCTTCCAGCGGGGGGGCAGTGGGAGCAGTTCTTC
size: -; D: -; J: TRBJ2-5; V: TRBV5-1; CDR3: CASSKGLGLNIQETQYF; DNA: TGCGCCAGCAGCAAGGGTTTGGGACTCAACATACAAGAGACCCAGTACTTC
size: -; D: TRBD1; J: TRBJ2-5; V: TRBV6-5; CDR3: CASSYTYHWTGGTQYF; DNA: TGTGCCAGCAGTTACACTTATCATTGGACAGGGGGGACCCAGTACTTC
size: -; D: -; J: TRBJ2-7; V: TRBV6-1; CDR3: CASSEVPGQYEQYF; DNA: TGTGCCAGCAGTGAAGTTCCAGGACAGTACGAGCAGTACTTC
size: -; D: -; J: TRBJ1-5; V: TRBV7-9; CDR3: CASSLTGGRGNQPQHF; DNA: TGTGCCAGCAGCTTAACGGGGGGTCGGGGCAATCAGCCCCAGCATTTT
size: -; D: -; J: TRBJ2-5; V: TRBV7-6; CDR3: CASSRPWGSETQYF; DNA: TGTGCCAGCAGCCGACCTTGGGGCAGTGAGACCCAGTACTTC
size: once; D: TRBD1; J: TRBJ1-4; V: TRBV20-1; CDR3: CSARARGQLFF; DNA: TGCAGTGCTAGAGCCAGGGGGCAACTGTTTTTT
size: few; D: -; J: TRBJ1-3; V: TRBV7-2; CDR3: CASSLEGLGAGNTIYF; DNA: TGTGCCAGCAGCTTAGAAGGGCTCGGGGCTGGAAACACCATATATTTT
size: -; D: TRBD1; J: TRBJ1-4; V: TRBV10-3; CDR3: CAISVTGGNEKLFF; DNA: TGTGCCATCAGTGTGACAGGGGGCAATGAAAAACTGTTTTTT
size: once; D: -; J: TRBJ2-3; V: TRBV11-2; CDR3: CASSLTGIGDTQYF; DNA: TGTGCCAGCAGCCTCACAGGCATAGGAGATACGCAGTATTTT
size: -; D: TRBD1; J: TRBJ1-1; V: TRBV5-4; CDR3: CASSLPGGVSNTEAFF; DNA: TGTGCCAGCAGCTTGCCAGGGGGTGTGTCGAACACTGAAGCTTTCTTT
size: -; D: -; J: TRBJ2-5; V: TRBV7-3; CDR3: CASSLGGAGRETQYF; DNA: TGTGCCAGCAGCTTAGGGGGTGCGGGGAGGGAGACCCAGTACTTC
size: -; D: -; J: TRBJ1-1; V: TRBV6-4; CDR3: CASSIHWNTEAFF; DNA: TGTGCCAGCAGTATACATTGGAACACTGAAGCTTTCTTT
size: -; D: TRBD1; J: TRBJ1-1; V: TRBV5-4; CDR3: CASSLEDRGSQAFF; DNA: TGTGCCAGCAGCTTGGAGGACAGGGGCAGTCAGGCTTTCTTT
size: -; D: TRBD1; J: TRBJ1-2; V: TRBV28; CDR3: CASSQGGYGYTF; DNA: TGTGCCAGCAGTCAGGGGGGCTATGGCTACACCTTC
size: -; D: -; J: TRBJ1-3; V: TRBV4-1; CDR3: CASSQDGAGGDTIYF; DNA: TGCGCCAGCAGCCAAGATGGAGCAGGAGGAGACACCATATATTTT
size: -; D: -; J: TRBJ2-7; V: TRBV7-2; CDR3: CASSWTGYEQYF; DNA: TGTGCCAGCAGCTGGACGGGGTACGAGCAGTACTTC
size: once; D: TRBD1; J: TRBJ2-2; V: TRBV9; CDR3: CASSATGGYTGELFF; DNA: TGTGCCAGCAGCGCGACAGGGGGCTATACCGGGGAGCTGTTTTTT
size: -; D: -; J: TRBJ2-3; V: TRBV4-1; CDR3: CASSPGRGGATDTQYF; DNA: TGCGCCAGCAGCCCAGGGAGGGGGGGGGCCACAGATACGCAGTATTTT
size: few; D: -; J: TRBJ2-7; V: TRBV5-1; CDR3: CASSPTGTPYEQYF; DNA: TGCGCCAGCAGCCCCACAGGGACCCCCTACGAGCAGTACTTC
size: once; D: -; J: TRBJ2-6; V: TRBV7-2; CDR3: CASSLGGVSGANVLTF; DNA: TGTGCCAGCAGCTTAGGGGGCGTCTCTGGGGCCAACGTCCTGACTTTC
size: -; D: -; J: TRBJ2-3; V: TRBV7-8; CDR3: CASSLSPGSNTQYF; DNA: TGTGCCAGCAGCCTGTCCCCTGGGAGTAATACGCAGTATTTT
size: -; D: -; J: TRBJ1-2; V: TRBV6-5; CDR3: CASSYSEVGSVYGYTF; DNA: TGTGCCAGCAGTTACTCGGAAGTCGGGAGCGTCTATGGCTACACCTTC
size: once; D: -; J: TRBJ1-2; V: TRBV5-1; CDR3: CASSLEDNGYTF; DNA: TGCGCCAGCAGCTTGGAGGACAATGGCTACACCTTC
size: few; D: -; J: TRBJ2-7; V: TRBV5-6; CDR3: CASSLTAGRYEQYF; DNA: TGTGCCAGCAGCTTGACGGCGGGGAGATACGAGCAGTACTTC
size: once; D: -; J: TRBJ1-1; V: TRBV6-5; CDR3: CASSYIGDLNTEAFF; DNA: TGTGCCAGCAGTTACATAGGGGACTTGAACACTGAAGCTTTCTTT
size: -; D: TRBD1; J: TRBJ1-5; V: TRBV28; CDR3: CASSSPRGINQPQHF; DNA: TGTGCCAGCAGTTCTCCCAGGGGGATCAATCAGCCCCAGCATTTT
size: -; D: -; J: TRBJ1-1; V: TRBV10-2; CDR3: CASSSTGPTEAFF; DNA: TGCGCCAGCAGTTCGACAGGACCCACTGAAGCTTTCTTT
size: -; D: TRBD1; J: TRBJ2-1; V: TRBV4-1; CDR3: CASSLRLDRGPINEQFF; DNA: TGCGCCAGCAGCCTACGACTCGACAGGGGACCGATCAATGAGCAGTTCTTC
size: -; D: -; J: TRBJ2-5; V: TRBV2; CDR3: CASSYQETQYF; DNA: TGTGCCAGCAGCTACCAAGAGACCCAGTACTTC
size: -; D: TRBD1; J: TRBJ2-7; V: TRBV9; CDR3: CASSHNRGTGGHEQYF; DNA: TGTGCCAGCAGCCACAACCGGGGGACAGGGGGCCACGAGCAGTACTTC
size: few; D: -; J: TRBJ2-5; V: TRBV5-1; CDR3: CASSGARVEETQYF; DNA: TGCGCCAGCAGCGGAGCGCGGGTAGAAGAGACCCAGTACTTC
size: once; D: TRBD1; J: TRBJ2-1; V: TRBV5-1; CDR3: CASSLALLTGGEQFF; DNA: TGCGCCAGCAGCTTGGCTTTGCTAACAGGGGGTGAGCAGTTCTTC
size: -; D: -; J: TRBJ1-5; V: TRBV5-1; CDR3: CASSLAPGLISNQPQHF; DNA: TGCGCCAGCAGCCTAGCCCCGGGACTGATTAGCAATCAGCCCCAGCATTTT
size: -; D: TRBD2; J: TRBJ2-3; V: TRBV5-1; CDR3: CASSPLSSGGRTDTQYF; DNA: TGCGCCAGCAGCCCTCTTTCTAGCGGGGGTCGCACAGATACGCAGTATTTT
size: -; D: TRBD2; J: TRBJ2-3; V: TRBV10-3; CDR3: CAISDVTSGTDTQYF; DNA: TGTGCCATCAGTGATGTAACTAGCGGGACAGATACGCAGTATTTT
size: -; D: -; J: TRBJ1-4; V: TRBV15; CDR3: CATRTESANEKLFF; DNA: TGTGCCACCAGAACAGAGTCGGCTAATGAAAAACTGTTTTTT
size: -; D: -; J: TRBJ2-1; V: TRBV2; CDR3: CASTPDNEQFF; DNA: TGTGCCAGCACCCCCGACAATGAGCAGTTCTTC
size: -; D: -; J: TRBJ2-7; V: TRBV7-9; CDR3: CASSYTYEQYF; DNA: TGTGCCAGCAGCTATACCTACGAGCAGTACTTC
size: -; D: TRBD1; J: TRBJ2-3; V: TRBV7-9; CDR3: CASSLRGRGQGDTQYF; DNA: TGTGCCAGCAGCTTAAGAGGCAGGGGGCAGGGAGATACGCAGTATTTT